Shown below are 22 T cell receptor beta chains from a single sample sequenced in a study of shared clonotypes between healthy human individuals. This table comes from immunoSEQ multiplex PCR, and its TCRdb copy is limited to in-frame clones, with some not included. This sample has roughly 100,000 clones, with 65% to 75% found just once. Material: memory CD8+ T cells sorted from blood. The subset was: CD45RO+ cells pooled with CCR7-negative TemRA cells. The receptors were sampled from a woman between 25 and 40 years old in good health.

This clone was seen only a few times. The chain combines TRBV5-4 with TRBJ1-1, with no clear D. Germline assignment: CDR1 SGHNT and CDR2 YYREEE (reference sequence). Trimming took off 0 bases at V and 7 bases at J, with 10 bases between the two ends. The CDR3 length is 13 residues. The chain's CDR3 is CASSLATANEAFF. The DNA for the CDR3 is TGTGCCAGCAGCTTGGCCACAGCTAATGAAGCTTTCTTT.

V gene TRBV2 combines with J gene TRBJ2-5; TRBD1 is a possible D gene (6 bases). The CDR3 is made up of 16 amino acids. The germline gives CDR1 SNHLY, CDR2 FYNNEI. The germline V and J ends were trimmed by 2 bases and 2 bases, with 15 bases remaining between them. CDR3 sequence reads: CASSETNGDIQETQYF. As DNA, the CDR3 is TGTGCCAGCAGTGAAACAAATGGGGACATACAAGAGACCCAGTACTTC.

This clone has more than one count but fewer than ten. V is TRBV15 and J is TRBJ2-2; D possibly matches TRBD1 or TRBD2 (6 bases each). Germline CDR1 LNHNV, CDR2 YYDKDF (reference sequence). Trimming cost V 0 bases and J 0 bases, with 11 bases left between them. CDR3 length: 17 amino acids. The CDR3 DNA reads TGTGCCACCAGCAGAGATGATGGGGGGCCGAACACCGGGGAGCTGTTTTTT. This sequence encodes CATSRDDGGPNTGELFF.

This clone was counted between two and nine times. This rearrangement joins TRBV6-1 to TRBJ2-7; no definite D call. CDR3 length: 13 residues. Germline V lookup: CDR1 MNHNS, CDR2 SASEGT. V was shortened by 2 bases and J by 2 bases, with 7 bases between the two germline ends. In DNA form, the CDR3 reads TGTGCCAGCAGTGAACCAACTACCTACGAGCAGTACTTC. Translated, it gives CASSEPTTYEQYF.

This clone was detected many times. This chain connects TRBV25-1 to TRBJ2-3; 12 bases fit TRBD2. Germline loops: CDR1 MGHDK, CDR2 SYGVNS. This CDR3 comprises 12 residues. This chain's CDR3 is CGTSGTTDTQYF. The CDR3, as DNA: TGTGGGACTAGCGGGACCACAGATACGCAGTATTTT.

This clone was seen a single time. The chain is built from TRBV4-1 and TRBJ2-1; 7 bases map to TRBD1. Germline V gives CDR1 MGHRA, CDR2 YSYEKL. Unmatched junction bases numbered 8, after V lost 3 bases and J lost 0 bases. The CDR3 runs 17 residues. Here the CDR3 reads CASSHANRGSSYNEQFF. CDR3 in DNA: TGCGCCAGCAGCCACGCCAACAGGGGATCCTCCTACAATGAGCAGTTCTTC.

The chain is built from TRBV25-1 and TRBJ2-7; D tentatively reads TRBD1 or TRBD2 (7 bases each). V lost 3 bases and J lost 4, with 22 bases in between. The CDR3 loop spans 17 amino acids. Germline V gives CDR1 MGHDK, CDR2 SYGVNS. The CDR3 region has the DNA TGTGCCAGCAGTGACTCATTGACCGGCAGGGGGGGATACGAGCAGTACTTC. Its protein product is CASSDSLTGRGGYEQYF.

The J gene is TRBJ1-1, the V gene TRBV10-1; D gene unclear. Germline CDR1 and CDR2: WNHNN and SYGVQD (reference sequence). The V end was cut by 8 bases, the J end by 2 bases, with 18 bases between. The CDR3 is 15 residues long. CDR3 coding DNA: TGCGCCAGCTCCGGTGGAGCCTCAAGTAACACTGAAGCTTTCTTT. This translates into CASSGGASSNTEAFF.

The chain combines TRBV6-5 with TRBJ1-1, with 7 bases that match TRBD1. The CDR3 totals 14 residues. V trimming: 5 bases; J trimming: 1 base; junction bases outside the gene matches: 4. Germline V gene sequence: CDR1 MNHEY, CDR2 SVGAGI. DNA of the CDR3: TGTGCCAGCAGTCCGAGGACAGGGAACACTGAAGCTTTCTTT. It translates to CASSPRTGNTEAFF.

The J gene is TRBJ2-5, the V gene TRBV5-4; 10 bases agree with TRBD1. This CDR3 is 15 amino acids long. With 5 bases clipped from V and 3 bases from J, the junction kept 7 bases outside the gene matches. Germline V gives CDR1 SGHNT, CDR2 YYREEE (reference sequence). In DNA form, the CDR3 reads TGTGCCAGCAGTACCCGGACAGGGGGGAAAGAGACCCAGTACTTC. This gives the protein CASSTRTGGKETQYF.

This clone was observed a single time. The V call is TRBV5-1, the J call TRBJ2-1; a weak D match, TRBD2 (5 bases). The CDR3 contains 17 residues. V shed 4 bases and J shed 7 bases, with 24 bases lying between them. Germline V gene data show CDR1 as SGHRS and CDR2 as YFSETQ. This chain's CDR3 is CASSRMERLPRENEQFF. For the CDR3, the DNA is TGCGCCAGCAGCCGGATGGAGCGGTTACCCAGAGAGAATGAGCAGTTCTTC.

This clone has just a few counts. The DNA for the CDR3 is TGTGCCAGCTCCGAAGCAGGGGCGGCTTTCTTT. It translates to CASSEAGAAFF. This chain links TRBV6-6 with TRBJ1-1; possibly TRBD1 for D (6 bases). Germline values: CDR1 MNHNY, CDR2 SVGAGI (reference sequence). The CDR3 consists of 11 residues. The V end was cut by 8 bases, the J end by 11 bases, with 15 bases between.

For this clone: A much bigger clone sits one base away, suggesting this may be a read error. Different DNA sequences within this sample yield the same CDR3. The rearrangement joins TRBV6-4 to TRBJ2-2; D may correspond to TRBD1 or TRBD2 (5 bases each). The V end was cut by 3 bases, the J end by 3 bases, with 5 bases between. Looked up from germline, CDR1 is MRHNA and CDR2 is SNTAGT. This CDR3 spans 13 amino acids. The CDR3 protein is CASSEGDTGELFF. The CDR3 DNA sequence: TGTGCCAGCAGTGAGGGGGACACCGGGGAGCTGTTTTTT.

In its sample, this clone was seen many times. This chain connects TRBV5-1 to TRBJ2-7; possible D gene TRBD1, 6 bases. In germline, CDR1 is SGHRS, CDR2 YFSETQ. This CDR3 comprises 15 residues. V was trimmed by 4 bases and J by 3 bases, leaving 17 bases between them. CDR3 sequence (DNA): TGCGCCAGCAGCCTGGACCCCGGGACATACTACGAGCAGTACTTC. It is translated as CASSLDPGTYYEQYF.

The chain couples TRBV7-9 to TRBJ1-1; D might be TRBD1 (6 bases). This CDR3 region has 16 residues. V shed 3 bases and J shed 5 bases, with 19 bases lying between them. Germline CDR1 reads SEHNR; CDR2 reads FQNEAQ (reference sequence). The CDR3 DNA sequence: TGTGCCAGCAGCTTCCGCAGGGGACTACGGATTACTGAAGCTTTCTTT. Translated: CASSFRRGLRITEAFF.

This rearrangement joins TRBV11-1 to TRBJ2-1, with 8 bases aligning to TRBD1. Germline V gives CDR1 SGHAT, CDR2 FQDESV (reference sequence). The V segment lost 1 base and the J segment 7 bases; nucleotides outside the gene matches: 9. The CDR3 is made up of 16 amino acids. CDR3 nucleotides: TGTGCCAGCAGCTTAGAAGGGAGGACAGGGAGGAATGAGCAGTTCTTC. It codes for CASSLEGRTGRNEQFF.

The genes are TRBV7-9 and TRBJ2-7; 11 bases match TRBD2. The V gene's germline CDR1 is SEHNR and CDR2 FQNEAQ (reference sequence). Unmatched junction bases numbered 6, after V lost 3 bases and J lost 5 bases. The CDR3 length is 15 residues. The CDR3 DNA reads TGTGCCAGCAGCTTCGGGACTAGCGGTGTCAACGAGCAGTACTTC. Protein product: CASSFGTSGVNEQYF.

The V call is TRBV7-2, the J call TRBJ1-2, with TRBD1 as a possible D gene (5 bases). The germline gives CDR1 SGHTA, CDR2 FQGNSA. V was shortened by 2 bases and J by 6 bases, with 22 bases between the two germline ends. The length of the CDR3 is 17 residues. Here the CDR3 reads CASSLSPGTGIGDGYTF. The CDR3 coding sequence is TGTGCCAGCAGCTTATCCCCCGGGACTGGCATTGGGGATGGCTACACCTTC. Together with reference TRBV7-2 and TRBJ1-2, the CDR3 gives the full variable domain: GAGVSQSPSNKVTEKGKDVELRCDPISGHTALYWYRQSLGQGLEFLIYFQGNSAPDKSGLPSDRFSAERTGGSVSTLTIQRTQQEDSAVYLCASSLSPGTGIGDGYTFGSGTRLTVV.

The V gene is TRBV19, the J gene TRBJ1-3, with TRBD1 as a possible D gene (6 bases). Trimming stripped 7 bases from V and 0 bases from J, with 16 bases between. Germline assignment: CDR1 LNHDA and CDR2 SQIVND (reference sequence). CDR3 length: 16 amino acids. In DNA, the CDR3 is TGTGCCAGTACTCAGGGGCCTGACCTCTCTGGAAACACCATATATTTT. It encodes CASTQGPDLSGNTIYF.

DNA for the CDR3: TGCAGCGTTGTCTATACAACCACTGAAGCTTTCTTT. Residues: CSVVYTTTEAFF. The genes are TRBV29-1 and TRBJ1-1; D gene unclear. The CDR3 consists of 12 residues. The germline CDR1 and CDR2 sequences are SQVTM and ANQGSEA. Trimming removed 4 bases at V and 4 bases at J, with 10 bases between. Using reference TRBV29-1 and TRBJ1-1 for the parts outside the CDR3, the full variable domain is SAVISQKPSRDICQRGTSLTIQCQVDSQVTMMFWYRQQPGQSLTLIATANQGSEATYESGFVIDKFPISRPNLTFSTLTVSNMSPEDSSIYLCSVVYTTTEAFFGQGTRLTVV.

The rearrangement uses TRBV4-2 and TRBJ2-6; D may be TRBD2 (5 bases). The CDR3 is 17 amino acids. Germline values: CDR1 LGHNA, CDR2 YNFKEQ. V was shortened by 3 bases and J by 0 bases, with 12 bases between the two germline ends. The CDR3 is CASSQEDGSSGANVLTF. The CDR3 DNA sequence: TGTGCCAGCAGCCAGGAGGACGGAAGCTCTGGGGCCAACGTCCTGACTTTC.

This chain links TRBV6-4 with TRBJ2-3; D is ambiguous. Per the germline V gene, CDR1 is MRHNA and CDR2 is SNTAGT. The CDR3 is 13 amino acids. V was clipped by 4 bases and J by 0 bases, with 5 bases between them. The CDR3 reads CASSVSSTDTQYF. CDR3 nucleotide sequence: TGTGCCAGCAGTGTTTCTAGCACAGATACGCAGTATTTT.